This T cell receptor (beta chain) was sequenced in a study of vaccination and CD4 T cells after COVID-19 (dated by TCRdb to 2021 to 2024). Context from the whole study: Convalescent patients had a positive SARS-CoV-2 result on nasal swab PCR, and of these patients, fewer than ten had mild disease and one had severe disease. Participants got two doses of the Pfizer-BioNTech BNT162b2 vaccine (n=8) or two doses of the Moderna mRNA-1273 vaccine (n=2). The cultures were stimulated with overlapping spike peptide pools from SARS-CoV-2 and from the common cold coronaviruses HCoV-NL63, HCoV-OC43 and HCoV-229E. Control cultures used a CEFX viral epitope pool as positive control, an HIV-1 Nef peptide pool as negative control, or no peptide. Six males and four females were included in the convalescent cohort, with two Hispanic individuals, seven Caucasians, two Asians and one multiracial person represented. Post-vaccine blood samples were taken a median of about 77 days after the second vaccine dose, with a range of roughly 14 to 250 days. Post-COVID blood samples from convalescent patients were collected a median of about 100 days after diagnosis, with a range of roughly 30 to 170 days. In ten to eleven COVID-19 convalescent patients and a handful of infection-naive healthy vaccine recipients, the spike-specific CD4+ TCR repertoire before mRNA vaccination was compared with the repertoire after mRNA vaccination. Results and caveats for the whole study, not just this receptor: The study included relatively few convalescent patients and did not analyze early timepoints after natural infection. In convalescent patients, a median roughly 86% of post-vaccine SARS-CoV-2-reactive clones were detected only after vaccination, suggesting vaccine-specific priming. An increase in the median number of SARS-CoV-2-reactive clonotypes from 20 to 25 after infection to some 38 after vaccination was observed, but the change was not found to be significant. In convalescent patients, nearly all vaccine-specific clones (304 of 307) were found to be mono-reactive for SARS-CoV-2 spike rather than cross-reactive with common cold coronaviruses.

Worth noting for this clonotype: Its antigen remains undetermined. No base-level quality is on record; no much larger clone is a single base apart.

The CDR3 covers 16 residues, taking in both the cysteine and the phenylalanine. Just CDR3 DNA is preserved here, 48 bases in frame from base 1. At the junction V is shortened by 7 bases and J by 0 bases, with 17 bases in between. The germline V gene (reference sequence) provides CDR1 LNHDA and CDR2 SQIVND. Libraries came from PCR. At the Johns Hopkins FTIC core, DNA from the cultured CD4+ T cells underwent TCR sequencing with the Oncomine TCR Beta short-read assay. Genomic DNA was extracted from the cultured CD4+ T cells with the QIAamp micro DNA kit. The Oncomine TCR Beta libraries from cultured CD4+ T cells were pooled using unique dual indexes and then sequenced on an Illumina iSeq 100. In the source study's methods: Non-productive sequences were removed, and CDR3s that did not start with C, did not end with F or W, or were shorter than 7 amino acids were discarded. The MANAFEST web application identified antigen-specific clonotypes by comparing peptide-stimulated wells against reference wells and other culture wells. Positive clones required FDR below 0.05, an odds ratio above 5, and productive frequency above 0.1% in at least two of three replicate wells. Clonotypes that were significantly expanded in both SARS-CoV-2 spike wells and at least one common cold coronavirus spike condition were defined as cross-reactive. Levenshtein distances (stringdist) and unrooted phylogenetic trees (ape) in R version 3.6.1 were used to assess CDR3 homology. TCRdb trimmed the raw reads at Q25, called clones with MiXCR and kept productive beta chains. Identical CDR3 protein sequences are pooled into one entry, listed with their most common genes and DNA. None of the V and J calls come from the authors' own analysis; TCRdb made them. Present in this sample are 15,000 to 25,000 distinct CDR3 sequences, around 45% of which were seen just once. Clones ranked in the top ten supply 4% of the sample.

The sample's treatment or condition label, in plain terms: approximately 9-day PBMC culture with coronavirus spike peptide pools or control peptides (ViraFEST assay). The ViraFEST assay, used in the study, expanded antigen-specific T cells with peptide pools and then identified the expanded clonotypes through TCR sequencing. The convalescent patients' positive SARS-CoV-2 PCR tests fell between March and December 2020, which was before the Alpha, Beta and Delta variants emerged in the United States. PBMCs were cultured at approximately 2.1 million per well in IMDM supplemented with roughly 5% human AB serum and around 10 IU/ml IL-2, with approximately 10 ug/ml peptide pools added. Half of the culture medium was replaced with fresh IL-2-containing medium on days 3 and 7. CD4+ T cells were isolated after roughly nine days of culture through negative selection using the EasySep CD4+ T cell isolation kit. Ficoll-Paque Plus gradient centrifugation was used to isolate PBMCs from whole blood, and the isolated PBMCs were then either used fresh or cryopreserved at -140C. Triplicate wells were generally used for each culture condition.

In this chain, TRBV19 is recombined with TRBJ2-3; TRBD2 is a possible D gene, resting on 6 matching bases. The sequencing used CD4+ T cells from blood, cultured in vitro, collected before SARS-CoV-2 vaccination. The TCR sequence derives from a human donor who had recovered from COVID-19. CDR3 reads: CASKLTGLASTDTQYF. The DNA reads TGTGCCAGTAAACTAACGGGGCTAGCGAGCACAGATACGCAGTATTTT.